This TCR beta chain was obtained from a study of blood T cell repertoires in COVID-19 (dated by TCRdb to 2020 to 2022). Concerning the study at large: The collaborator samples originated in the United States, Italy and Spain and spanned the acute and convalescent phases of COVID-19. The samples were drawn from two sources: the first 160 participants of the ongoing ImmuneRACE study, and 1,000 to 1,500 subjects contributed by 6 global collaborators. Subjects who had been exposed to COVID-19, were actively infected with it, or had recovered from it provided the deeply sampled blood TCRbeta repertoires that made up the dataset. A freely available public database, intended as a resource for researchers studying the immune response to SARS-CoV-2, is where the repertoires were released. Where available, HLA class I and class II types were taken from metadata supplied by the sample provider and were not determined by assay-based typing. The prospective study material was composed of cDNA or gDNA derived from T cells, B-cell-depleted T cells, or PBMCs. Nearly every sample came with metadata listing a de-identified subject ID, COVID-19 status, age in years and sex. Summary of the overall study and its limitations: Clinical and demographic metadata were provided uncurated, with the amount varying by source and participant.

In the prospective study, participants were roughly 18 to 95 years old, resided in about two dozen geographic areas of the United States, and were enrolled through a virtual design. Cohort assignment in the prospective study relied on participant-reported clinical history from a screening survey and a study questionnaire. ImmuneRACE Cohort 3 recovered participants were defined by two consecutive negative NP/OP PCR tests, healthcare professional clearance, or symptom resolution. In the prospective study, mobile phlebotomists collected whole blood, serum and a nasopharyngeal or oropharyngeal swab from each participant. Over a 2-month period, participants in the prospective study had the option of providing additional blood draws and questionnaires. Before DNA extraction, prospective study blood samples were shipped either frozen or at room temperature. CDR1 and CDR2, per the germline V gene (reference sequence), are MNHEY and SMNVEV. Germline trimming: 10 bases from V, 7 bases from J; junction bases outside gene matches: 10. The CDR3 contains 14 residues, cysteine and phenylalanine counted. The only DNA kept is the CDR3, 42 bases in frame from the first base.

TCRbeta CDR3 regions were amplified from genomic DNA using the immunoSEQ Assay, a bias-controlled multiplex PCR. In the authors' own workflow: The number of nucleated cells in each sample was estimated from the amplification of reference gene primers within the assay. To quantify the absolute abundance of each unique TCRbeta CDR3 rearrangement, sequence reads were collapsed and filtered. For each sample, productive Simpson clonality was calculated as the square root of Simpson's diversity index over productive rearrangements. TCRdb took over this immuneACCESS table, retaining in-frame rearrangements with V and J assigned. Such tables are incomplete; in checked studies, under half of the missing clones stem from an unresolved V gene, and the remainder is unexplained. D and trimming were read from the DNA, whereas the V and J calls and clone size are those reported in that table. For this sample the table gives roughly 380,000 clones, of which approximately 84% were detected only once. The ten largest make up around 3% of the sample.

A remark on this clone: Its antigen specificity is not known. Base qualities are not provided; no much larger clone lies one nucleotide away.

The sequence came from a woman in her 30s who had recovered from COVID-19. The V and J segments used are TRBV27 and TRBJ2-3, with TRBD2 identical over 11 junction bases. The material sequenced was PBMCs or T cells enriched from blood (not recorded which). The CDR3 amino acid sequence is: CAIAGTSGDYTQYF. The bases read TGTGCCATTGCCGGGACTAGCGGAGACTATACGCAGTATTTT.